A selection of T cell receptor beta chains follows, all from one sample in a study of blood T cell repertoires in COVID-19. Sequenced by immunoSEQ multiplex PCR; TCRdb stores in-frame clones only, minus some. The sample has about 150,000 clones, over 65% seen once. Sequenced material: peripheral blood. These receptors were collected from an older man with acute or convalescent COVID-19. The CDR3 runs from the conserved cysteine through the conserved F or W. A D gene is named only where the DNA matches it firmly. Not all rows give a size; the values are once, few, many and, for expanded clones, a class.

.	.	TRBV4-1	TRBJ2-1	TGCGCCAGCAGCCTCCAGGACAATCTGGGGGAGCAGTTCTTC	CASSLQDNLGEQFF
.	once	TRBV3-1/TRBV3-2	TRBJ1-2	TGTGCCAGCAGGCGTGACAGTCGGTACACCTTC	CASRRDSRYTF
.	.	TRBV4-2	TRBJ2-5	TGTGCCAGCAGCCAAGATACGGGGGTGAAGACCCAGTACTTC	CASSQDTGVKTQYF
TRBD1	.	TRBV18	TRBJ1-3	TGTGCCAGCTCACCAGCAACAGGGGCTGTAGGAAACACCATATATTTT	CASSPATGAVGNTIYF
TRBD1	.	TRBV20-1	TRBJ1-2	TGCAGTGCAAGAGGAGCAGGGGGGTACACCTTC	CSARGAGGYTF
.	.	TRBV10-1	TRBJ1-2	TGCGCCAGCAGTGCAGGGGCTATCTATGGCTACACCTTC	CASSAGAIYGYTF
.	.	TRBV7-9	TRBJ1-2	TGTGCCAGCAGCCACGCGCAAGTTAACTATGGCTACACCTTC	CASSHAQVNYGYTF
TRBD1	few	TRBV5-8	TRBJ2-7	TGTGCCAGCAGCTGGTCGGGACAGGGGACCTACGAGCAGTACTTC	CASSWSGQGTYEQYF
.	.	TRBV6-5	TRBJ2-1	TGTGCCAGCCCCGGGTGGCCCCCTGGCAATGAGCAGTTCTTC	CASPGWPPGNEQFF
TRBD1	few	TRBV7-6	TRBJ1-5	TGTGCCAGCAGCTTTCCGGCGGGTGGATCAGGGGGCACCAATCAGCCCCAGCATTTT	CASSFPAGGSGGTNQPQHF
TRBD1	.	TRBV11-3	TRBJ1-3	TGTGCCAGCCCGAAGGACAGGCGAGGACATGGAAACACCATATATTTT	CASPKDRRGHGNTIYF
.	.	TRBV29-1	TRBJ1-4	TGCAGCGTTGTCAACAGGGTCGGTGCAACGGCAACTAATGAAAAACTGTTTTTT	CSVVNRVGATATNEKLFF
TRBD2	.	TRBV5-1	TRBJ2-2	TGCGCCAGCAGCTTATGGGGACTAGCGGGGGGGCCCGGCACCGGGGAGCTGTTTTTT	CASSLWGLAGGPGTGELFF
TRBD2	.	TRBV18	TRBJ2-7	TGTGCCAGCTCACCGACTAGCGGGGGGGACTACGAGCAGTACTTC	CASSPTSGGDYEQYF
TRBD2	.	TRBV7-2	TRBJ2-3	TGTGCCAGCAGCCTGAGCGGGGGCCCCCCAGATACGCAGTATTTT	CASSLSGGPPDTQYF